Listed below are T cell receptor beta chains from one sample, sequenced in a study of spatial heterogeneity in lung cancer. TCRdb used MiXCR to reprocess the 5' RACE reads, holding one entry per CDR3 protein. The sample carries 9,900 or so distinct CDR3 sequences, roughly 12% recorded once. The input for sequencing was lung tumor tissue, taken at surgery. These receptors originate from a male donor with early-stage non-small cell lung cancer. CDR3s include the opening cysteine and the closing phenylalanine or tryptophan. Each record gives: J gene, D gene, V gene, clone size, CDR3 protein, CDR3 DNA. D genes are given only for firm matches. Clone size is not always given. Where it is, it says once, few, many or a class for expanded clones.

>TRBJ2-3|TRBD2|TRBV29-1|many
CSVVAGVTDTQYF
TGCAGCGTTGTAGCGGGAGTCACAGATACGCAGTATTTT
>TRBJ2-5|TRBD1|TRBV28|many
CASSSQGPEQETQYF
TGTGCCAGCAGCTCACAGGGGCCGGAGCAAGAGACCCAGTACTTC
>TRBJ1-1|-|TRBV5-1|many
CASRTQGNTEAFF
TGCGCCAGCAGAACACAAGGGAACACTGAAGCTTTCTTT
>TRBJ2-1|-|TRBV20-1|once
CSAVLSRGTSSYNEQFF
TGCAGTGCCGTTCTTTCAAGAGGGACCAGCTCCTACAATGAGCAGTTCTTC
>TRBJ2-5|-|TRBV19|many
CASSIGRGSETQYF
TGTGCCAGTAGTATAGGTAGAGGCAGCGAGACCCAGTACTTC
>TRBJ1-1|-|TRBV5-1|-
CASKQTEHTEAFF
TGCGCCAGCAAACAAACAGAACACACTGAAGCTTTCTTT
>TRBJ1-1|TRBD1|TRBV6-6|many
CASRQGGDRPKNTEAFF
TGTGCCAGCAGGCAAGGGGGGGACAGGCCCAAGAACACTGAAGCTTTCTTT
>TRBJ2-1|-|TRBV19|many
CASSPRTGAEQFF
TGTGCCAGTAGTCCCCGGACTGGCGCGGAGCAGTTCTTC
>TRBJ2-1|TRBD2|TRBV6-5|many
CASSYSSSSSGVSSYNEQFF
TGTGCCAGCAGTTACTCGAGTTCGTCTAGCGGAGTTAGCTCCTACAATGAGCAGTTCTTC
>TRBJ1-3|-|TRBV20-1|many
CSARDSYGNTIYF
TGCAGTGCTAGAGATAGTTACGGAAACACCATATATTTT
>TRBJ2-3|TRBD1|TRBV29-1|medium-sized
CSVSASSRTGPTDTQYF
TGCAGCGTTTCTGCCTCCTCCCGGACAGGGCCCACAGATACGCAGTATTTT
>TRBJ2-7|TRBD2|TRBV3-1|few
CASSQDNSGAREQYF
TGTGCCAGCAGCCAAGATAATAGCGGGGCACGCGAGCAGTACTTC
>TRBJ2-1|-|TRBV19|medium-sized
CASSPLSSYNEQFF
TGTGCCAGTAGTCCCCTAAGCTCCTACAATGAGCAGTTCTTC
>TRBJ2-3|-|TRBV7-2|many
CASSLSRDTRTDTQYF
TGTGCCAGCAGCTTATCGCGGGACACCCGCACAGATACGCAGTATTTT
>TRBJ2-7|-|TRBV11-3|medium-sized
CASSHGGPGEQYF
TGTGCCAGCAGCCATGGAGGACCAGGCGAGCAGTACTTC
>TRBJ2-1|TRBD2|TRBV15|medium-sized
CATSRDILAGGRNEQFF
TGTGCCACCAGCAGAGATATCTTAGCGGGAGGTCGGAATGAGCAGTTCTTC
>TRBJ2-3|-|TRBV5-4|medium-sized
CASSLDGADTQYF
TGTGCCAGCAGCTTGGATGGGGCAGATACGCAGTATTTT
>TRBJ2-7|-|TRBV7-6|medium-sized
CASSLDPFSGSYEQYF
TGTGCCAGCAGCTTAGATCCGTTTAGCGGTTCCTACGAGCAGTACTTC
>TRBJ2-3|-|TRBV5-6|-
CASRTYSTDTQYF
TGTGCCAGCAGGACATACTCAACAGATACGCAGTATTTT
>TRBJ2-1|-|TRBV7-2|-
CASSLGSEGRNEQFF
TGTGCCAGCAGCTTAGGATCGGAGGGGCGCAATGAGCAGTTCTTC
>TRBJ2-5|-|TRBV6-4|many
CASSYHLAPGAQYF
TGTGCCAGCAGTTACCACCTAGCGCCTGGGGCCCAGTACTTC
>TRBJ2-5|TRBD2|TRBV7-2|-
CASKRLAGVTRETQYF
TGTGCCAGCAAGCGTCTAGCGGGAGTTACGAGAGAGACCCAGTACTTC
>TRBJ2-6|-|TRBV19|few
CASTGRQSSGANVLTF
TGTGCCAGTACCGGACGTCAGAGCTCTGGGGCCAACGTCCTGACTTTC
>TRBJ1-1|-|TRBV5-5|-
CASSTPTGVFEAFF
TGTGCCAGCAGTACTCCGACGGGGGTCTTTGAAGCTTTCTTT
>TRBJ2-3|-|TRBV7-9|-
CASSFRTATDTQYF
TGTGCCAGCAGCTTCCGGACAGCCACAGATACGCAGTATTTT
>TRBJ1-5|-|TRBV6-6|many
CASSYPGDSNQPQHF
TGTGCCAGCAGTTACCCAGGGGATAGCAATCAGCCCCAGCATTTT
>TRBJ2-1|TRBD2|TRBV30|large
CAWNREAEQFF
TGTGCCTGGAACCGGGAGGCCGAGCAGTTCTTC
>TRBJ1-1|-|TRBV12-3/TRBV12-4|many
CASTHREVGGTEAFF
TGTGCCAGCACCCACAGAGAGGTAGGGGGCACTGAAGCTTTCTTT